This T cell receptor (beta chain) was identified in a study of cytomegalovirus exposure and HLA in healthy donors. Study observations and caveats: Sequencing likely produced, as an artifact, a cluster of highly shared sequence variants. Most TCR sequences were uncommon, yet certain public TCRs appeared in many donors. TCR beta V segments were, for the most part, productive about 87% or about 30% of the time in an earlier analysis.

The germline V gene has CDR1 MNHEY and CDR2 SMNVEV (reference sequence). CDR3 length: 14 residues. Trimming shortened V by 6 bases and J by 3 bases, and 12 bases separated the two germline ends. The PCR used 60 Vbeta and 13 Jbeta primers. Data came from immunoSEQ multiplex PCR; TCRdb stores just in-frame clones and leaves some out. The sample records more than 75,000 clones, 70% to 90% being singletons. As concerns this clone: Its specificity is unknown.

This chain joins TRBV27 and TRBJ1-5; D is undetermined. The receptor was isolated from a man younger than 35 in good health and CMV-seronegative. The material sequenced was PBMCs. The CDR3 nucleotides read TGTGCCAGCAGATCCTACAACTACAATCAGCCCCAGCATTTT. It codes for CASRSYNYNQPQHF.